Below, 4 T cell receptor beta chains from the same sample are listed, as sequenced in a study of blood T cell repertoires in COVID-19. Only in-frame clones appear in the TCRdb table, and some are missing; sequencing was by immunoSEQ multiplex PCR. In the table there are 150,000 to 190,000 clones, about four fifths of which are singletons. The sequenced material came from peripheral blood. The origin of the receptors is a man in his 60s with acute or convalescent COVID-19.

The rearrangement uses TRBV2 and TRBJ1-3; D not certain. Germline-derived CDR1 and CDR2 are SNHLY and FYNNEI. The CDR3 is 13 amino acids. The germline V and J ends were trimmed by 9 bases and 4 bases, with 13 bases remaining between them. CDR3: CASAPEPGNTIYF. Written as DNA, the CDR3 is TGTGCCAGTGCCCCGGAGCCCGGAAACACCATATATTTT.

The DNA of the CDR3 is TGTGCCAGCAGTGGCCAGCGGCACACAGATACGCAGTATTTT. Protein product: CASSGQRHTDTQYF. The chain joins TRBV27 to TRBJ2-3; D is possibly TRBD2 (5 bases). Trimming left V 5 bases short and J 2 bases short, with 11 bases between. Per germline, CDR1 MNHEY and CDR2 SMNVEV (reference sequence). This CDR3 is 14 amino acids long.

The V gene is TRBV19, the J gene TRBJ2-1; 13 bases line up with TRBD2. Germline V lookup: CDR1 LNHDA, CDR2 SQIVND (reference sequence). The ends lost 5 bases at V and 7 bases at J; junction bases unmatched: 8. This CDR3 has 16 residues. CDR3 coding DNA: TGTGCCAGTAGTCCCCGGACTAGCGGGGGATTGAATGAGCAGTTCTTC. Amino acid sequence: CASSPRTSGGLNEQFF.

This clone came up a few times. The CDR3 here is CAIRDSNTGGNQPQHF. CDR3 nucleotide sequence: TGTGCCATCAGGGATAGCAATACAGGGGGAAATCAGCCCCAGCATTTT. The J gene is TRBJ1-5, the V gene TRBV10-3; 8 bases agree with TRBD1. The V segment lost 6 bases and the J segment 4 bases; nucleotides outside the gene matches: 11. CDR1 is ENHRY, CDR2 SYGVKD, per germline. The CDR3 has 16 amino acids.